The source of this T cell receptor (beta chain) is a study of T cells in Graves' hyperthyroidism and ophthalmopathy (dated by TCRdb to the late 2010s). In terms of the full investigation: Peripheral blood samples were taken at initial diagnosis, before any treatment was given. To identify distinguishing TCR V-J signatures, a discovery cohort of about 95 patients was used, comprising some 45 with Graves' ophthalmopathy and around 57 with stable Graves' hyperthyroidism. Whether ophthalmopathy could be predicted prospectively was tested in an independent validation cohort made up of roughly 20 hyperthyroidism patients plus 17 patients who later progressed to ophthalmopathy. The roughly 91 discovery patients were randomly divided into training and test sets at a 7:3 ratio. In more than 5 Graves' hyperthyroidism patients, the study also compared T-cell repertoires from thyroid tissue with T-cell repertoires from blood. After blood sampling, hyperthyroidism patients were treated with methimazole at a starting dose of 30 mg daily, and ophthalmopathy patients were treated with high-dose intravenous methylprednisolone. According to the paper, TCR Vbeta CDR3 sequencing was carried out on over 130 peripheral blood samples, which came from 40 to 45 ophthalmopathy, around 75 hyperthyroidism and approximately 17 progressor patients. Results the study describes overall, beyond this receptor: In validation, progression to ophthalmopathy was predicted by the model with 70.59% sensitivity and 72.22% specificity, a median of roughly 6.4 months before onset. Most expanded thyroid clonotypes (frequency above 0.001) were also detected in blood, a finding suggesting that blood repertoires may reflect thyroid immune responses. Sample size was not statistically predetermined, and investigators were not blinded to group allocation. A model built on a 13 V-J signature distinguished ophthalmopathy from stable hyperthyroidism, reaching around 88% sensitivity and around 81% specificity in cross-validation and 80%/75% in testing.

The TCR beta CDR3 regions were amplified from RNA transcripts. The TCR CDR3 was subjected to a first round of RT-PCR using the HTBI primer set and the Qiagen OneStep RT-PCR kit. Libraries were constructed in a second round of multiplex PCR, after which size selection and purification were carried out. Libraries were sequenced paired-end with 100 bp reads on an Illumina HiSeq2000. The published analysis was carried out like this. SOAPnuke was used to process the raw data, throwing out any read that contained adapters or uncalled bases, had a mean Phred below 15, or lacked an exact constant-primer or identifier match. COPE v1.2.5 was used to merge the high-quality paired reads, and each unique nucleotide sequence was defined as a clonotype. MiTCR v1.1 was used to align clonotypes to the IMGT TRBV, TRBD and TRBJ reference segments. The analysis was restricted to V-J combinations with a frequency above 0.0001, which together covered 99% to 99.2% of the repertoires. The TCS score was defined as the ratio of F50 (clonal expansion) to E x V (chaos), calculated using BLOSUM62-based TCRdist between CDR3 peptides within each V-J. Welch's t-statistics and random forest reduced 500 to 550 V-J features to about 12, which were used in a naive Bayes classifier (R e1071). The public reads were reprocessed in TCRdb via fastp at Q25 and MiXCR, keeping in-frame beta chains. For every CDR3 protein sequence, its rows merge into one entry that carries the most common genes and DNA. These V and J calls are TCRdb output, not the study's own analysis. This sample has a few hundred thousand distinct CDR3 sequences in its table, and under 25% of those were observed once. In total, the top ten clones hold about 30% of the sample.

A patient counted as having stable Graves' hyperthyroidism if no progression to ophthalmopathy occurred over 18 months of follow-up. Hyperthyroidism patients were newly diagnosed, with disease duration under 2 months, and aged 18 to 65 years. Any patient with an uncontrolled infection, another autoimmune disease, pregnancy or lactation was excluded. Diagnoses were established on the basis of clinical symptoms, serum thyroxine and TRAb, thyroid ultrasound, and orbital computed tomography. PBMCs were separated from under 12 ml of fresh peripheral blood using Ficoll-Paque density gradient centrifugation. Total RNA was extracted with Trizol reagent, and quality was checked on an Agilent 2100 Bioanalyzer. This clonotype occurred many times. It lacks a known antigen. No quality values exist for individual bases; no much larger clone is one base distant. The TCR originated in a man aged 18 to 29 with Graves' hyperthyroidism. Sample: blood.

The DNA is TGTGCCAGCAGTGAAGGGGGGACACACGAGCAGTACTTC. The translation is CASSEGGTHEQYF. The V and J segments used are TRBV2 and TRBJ2-7, and TRBD1 may be the D gene, going by 6 matching bases. Reading the germline V gene gives CDR1 SNHLY and CDR2 FYNNEI. The CDR3 runs 13 amino acids, cysteine and phenylalanine included. Left in the record is the CDR3 DNA by itself, 39 bases read in frame from the first base. The trim is 1 base for V and 5 bases for J, with a gap of 9 bases between the germline ends.